This TCR beta chain derives from a study of CD8 T cells in Susac syndrome. Study context: There were Susac syndrome patients who were therapy-naive at blood draw, others on corticosteroids, and others on intravenous immunoglobulin alone.

The CDR3 length is 15 residues. The trim removed 4 bases at V and 5 bases at J, leaving 10 bases unmatched. Looked up from germline, CDR1 is LNHDA and CDR2 is SQIVND (reference sequence). Random hexamers were used to reverse transcribe the RNA input (0.5 to 1 ug). TCRdb re-derived calls from the immunoSEQ multiplex PCR reads in MiXCR, one entry per CDR3 protein. This table has approximately 160,000 distinct CDR3 sequences, roughly 95% appearing once. This receptor was identified in a human donor with Susac syndrome. Sequenced sample: CD4+ T cells from PBMCs. The chain recombines TRBV19 with TRBJ2-7, with 8 nucleotides matching TRBD1. CDR3 sequence reads: CASSKGGQGMNEQYV. DNA of the CDR3: TGTGCCAGTAGTAAGGGTGGACAGGGAATGAACGAGCAGTACGTC.